The rows below give T cell receptor beta chains drawn from one sample of a study of neoadjuvant anti-PD-1 for oral cavity cancer. Assay used: immunoSEQ multiplex PCR; TCRdb lists only in-frame clones, some missing. The sample lists around 10,000 clones, around 65% occurring once. This sample comprised tumor tissue, obtained after nivolumab (anti-PD-1) treatment. These receptors were collected from a person aged 35-79 years with oral cavity squamous cell carcinoma. Both conserved end residues are part of each CDR3. Fields, in order: V gene, CDR3 protein.

v_call: TRBV6-1; cdr3_aa: CASSDRDIYEQYF
v_call: TRBV13; cdr3_aa: CASSLGGNNSPLHF
v_call: TRBV19; cdr3_aa: CASKGQAGARQETQYF
v_call: TRBV7-2; cdr3_aa: CASSLRQGNTIYF
v_call: TRBV10-3; cdr3_aa: CAISGSLGEQYF
v_call: TRBV27; cdr3_aa: CASSLSQGYEQYF
v_call: TRBV27; cdr3_aa: CASSARTGNEKLFF
v_call: TRBV28; cdr3_aa: CASSSSETARTEQYF
v_call: TRBV18; cdr3_aa: CASSPVAGRVLRAYNEQFF
v_call: TRBV27; cdr3_aa: CASSFLFRVRGLHF